The next 10 T cell receptor beta chains were all read from a single sample in a study of T cells after yellow fever vaccination. TCRdb recomputed calls from the 5' RACE reads with MiXCR, one row per CDR3 protein. The data contain more than 350,000 distinct CDR3 sequences, more than 9% of them singletons. This sample comprised PBMCs, obtained on the day of the first yellow fever vaccination. The receptors were sampled from a man between 18 and 35 years old who received the YFV17D yellow fever vaccine.

This clonotype was counted only a few times. V is TRBV12-3 or TRBV12-4 and J is TRBJ2-3; D uncertain. The CDR3 loop spans 15 amino acids. Trimming removed 4 bases at V and 4 bases at J, with 15 bases between. In DNA, the CDR3 is TGTGCCAGCAGTTCCCAATATTCTGGAGCAGATACGCAGTATTTT. It is translated as CASSSQYSGADTQYF.

This sequence joins TRBV7-2 and TRBJ1-5; D is unclear. This CDR3 comprises 16 residues. Germline CDR1 is SGHTA and CDR2 is FQGNSA. V shed 5 bases and J shed 4 bases, with 18 bases lying between them. CDR3 amino acids: CASSPPVMGSNQPQHF. CDR3 bases: TGTGCCAGCAGCCCACCAGTGATGGGAAGTAATCAGCCCCAGCATTTT.

This clonotype was seen only a few times. The chain employs TRBV20-1 and TRBJ2-5, with 13 bases fitting TRBD2. V lost 5 bases and J lost 0; bases outside the gene matches: 3. The CDR3 consists of 15 residues. Germline lookup yields CDR1 DFQATT and CDR2 SNEGSKA (reference sequence). CDR3 in amino acids: CSALGTSGDQETQYF. The CDR3 coding sequence is TGCAGTGCTCTCGGGACTAGCGGGGACCAAGAGACCCAGTACTTC.

The V call is TRBV6-2 or TRBV6-3, the J call TRBJ2-2, with a weak D call TRBD2 (5 bases). Trimming removed 6 bases from V and 0 bases from J, with 11 bases in between. This CDR3 has 15 residues. Per the germline V gene, CDR1 is MNHEY and CDR2 is SVGEGT. As DNA, the CDR3 is TGTGCCAGCAGACCCATGGACTCGAACACCGGGGAGCTGTTTTTT. It specifies CASRPMDSNTGELFF.

The gene calls are TRBV7-9 and TRBJ2-1, with D possibly TRBD2 on 6 matching bases. The CDR3 length is 14 residues. V shed 5 bases and J shed 5 bases, with 13 bases lying between them. Germline values: CDR1 SEHNR, CDR2 FQNEAQ (reference sequence). The CDR3, as DNA: TGTGCCAGCAGCCCCCCATCGGGGGACAATGAGCAGTTCTTC. Its protein product is CASSPPSGDNEQFF.

In its sample, this clonotype was seen a few times. V is TRBV12-3 or TRBV12-4 and J is TRBJ1-2; D possibly corresponds to TRBD1 (5 bases). The CDR3 sequence is 14 residues long. V was pared by 3 bases and J by 8 bases, with 16 bases between. The CDR3 loop reads CASSLEGRGSGYTF. CDR3 DNA: TGTGCCAGCAGTTTGGAGGGTAGGGGTAGCGGCTACACCTTC.

This clonotype was detected ten times or more. The chain employs TRBV10-3 and TRBJ2-3; 11 positions match TRBD1. The junction had 10 bases not matched to a gene; V was cut back by 8 bases and J by 3 bases. Germline loops: CDR1 ENHRY, CDR2 SYGVKD. This CDR3 has 16 amino acids. The CDR3: CAIGRGTGGVTDTQYF. CDR3 bases: TGTGCCATCGGACGAGGGACAGGGGGGGTAACAGATACGCAGTATTTT.

V gene TRBV3-1 combines with J gene TRBJ2-2; D gene ambiguous. The V and J ends lost 1 base and 4 bases respectively, with 13 bases between them. CDR1 is LGHDT and CDR2 is YNNKEL in the germline V gene (reference sequence). CDR3 length equals 16 residues. The CDR3 is CASSQGWVGSTGELFF. In DNA form, the CDR3 reads TGTGCCAGCAGCCAAGGCTGGGTTGGTTCCACCGGGGAGCTGTTTTTT.

This clonotype was picked up a small number of times. V gene TRBV7-2 combines with J gene TRBJ2-1, with TRBD2 identical over 7 bases. Germline V gene lookup returns CDR1 SGHTA and CDR2 FQGNSA. The V and J ends lost 5 bases and 10 bases, in that order; junction bases with no gene match: 5. The CDR3 consists of 12 residues. CDR3 sequence reads: CASSPGGWEQFF. The CDR3 nucleotides read TGTGCCAGCAGCCCGGGGGGTTGGGAGCAGTTCTTC.

The chain recombines TRBV18 with TRBJ2-7, with unresolved D. The CDR3 runs to 14 residues. Germline CDR1 and CDR2: KGHSH and LQKENI. V gave up 3 bases and J gave up 2 bases, with 11 bases separating them. The DNA for the CDR3 is TGTGCCAGCTCACCCGGACGCCAGGCCTACGAGCAGTACTTC. Protein sequence: CASSPGRQAYEQYF.